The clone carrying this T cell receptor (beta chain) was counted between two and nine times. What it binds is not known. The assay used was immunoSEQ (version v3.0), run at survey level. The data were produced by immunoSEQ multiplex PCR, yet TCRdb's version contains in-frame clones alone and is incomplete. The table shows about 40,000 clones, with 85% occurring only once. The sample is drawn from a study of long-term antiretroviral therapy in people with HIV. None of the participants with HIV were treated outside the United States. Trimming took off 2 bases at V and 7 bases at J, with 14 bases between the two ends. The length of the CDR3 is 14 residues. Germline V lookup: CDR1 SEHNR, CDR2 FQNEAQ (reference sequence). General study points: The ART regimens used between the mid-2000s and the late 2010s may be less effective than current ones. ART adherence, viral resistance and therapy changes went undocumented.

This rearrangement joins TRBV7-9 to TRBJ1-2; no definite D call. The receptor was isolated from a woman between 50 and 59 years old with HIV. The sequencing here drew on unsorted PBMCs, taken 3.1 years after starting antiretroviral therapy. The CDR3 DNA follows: TGTGCCAGCAGCTTAAGCCCACCTCCAGGTGGCTACACCTTC. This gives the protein CASSLSPPPGGYTF.